The subject of this entry is one T cell receptor (beta chain). The antigen remains unidentified. The source of the sample is a study of T cells in localized non-small cell lung cancer. Overall study findings and caveats: When the top 100 tumor clones were examined, a median approximately 57 of them also appeared in the adjacent lung, which was paired and uninvolved. Uninvolved adjacent lung had higher T cell clonality than tumor and all other tissues.

The assay was immunoSEQ multiplex PCR, and TCRdb's table has in-frame clones only and misses some. The table has under 70,000 clones, just over 85% seen once. The input for sequencing was peripheral blood, taken before any cancer treatment. This TCR was recovered from a woman aged 35 to 70 with stage I lung adenocarcinoma.

The CDR3 sequence: CASSRTMNTEAFF. CDR3 sequence (DNA): TGTGCCAGCAGCCGTACTATGAACACTGAAGCTTTCTTT. This chain links TRBV7-9 with TRBJ1-1; D gene uncertain. Germline CDR1 is SEHNR and CDR2 is FQNEAQ (reference sequence). The CDR3 loop spans 13 amino acids. V gave up 5 bases and J gave up 0 bases, with 7 bases separating them.